The clone carrying this T cell receptor beta chain was found once. The data are from a study of blood T cell repertoires in COVID-19. Study-level background: The United States, Italy and Spain provided the acute and convalescent COVID-19 samples. Sample material is recorded as cDNA or gDNA derived from T cells, B-cell-depleted T cells, or PBMCs.

In the study's own analysis: Amplification with reference gene primers provided the estimates of nucleated cell counts. Sequencing was performed with immunoSEQ multiplex PCR; in TCRdb, only in-frame clones are kept and a portion is missing. The DNA was the basis for D and trimming; V, J and clone size are from that table. The sample includes 200,000 to 300,000 clones, 84% of them seen just once. The CDR3 has 17 residues. With 3 bases clipped from V and 0 bases from J, the junction kept 4 bases outside the gene matches. CDR1 MDHEN and CDR2 SYDVKM come from the germline V gene. The chain has TRBV28 and TRBJ2-2, with 10 bases fitting TRBD2. Sequenced input: peripheral blood. The clonotype was recovered from a man in his fifties with acute or convalescent COVID-19. CDR3 sequence: CASSFLAGDANTGELFF. The CDR3 DNA follows: TGTGCCAGCAGTTTTCTAGCGGGAGACGCGAACACCGGGGAGCTGTTTTTT.